Listed below are T cell receptor beta chains from one sample, sequenced in a study of blood T cells in healthy people across ages. MiXCR was run by TCRdb on the 5' RACE reads, yielding one entry per CDR3 protein. The sample holds approximately 1,000,000 distinct CDR3 sequences; 35% to 40% are singletons and the top ten take under 15%. Sample: blood. The receptors originated from a man aged 18-30 years in good health. CDR3s include the opening cysteine and the closing phenylalanine or tryptophan. Where a row states a size, it is once, few, many or the class of an expanded clone; other rows omit it.

abundance	v_gene	CDR3aa
few	TRBV10-3	CAISAGTGEVIYGYTF
-	TRBV7-2	CASTRAPVAKNIQYF
few	TRBV27	CASSPGTGLQETQYF
few	TRBV6-2/TRBV6-3	CASSRGVDRLSYEQYF
few	TRBV12-3/TRBV12-4	CASSTSMGTQYF
few	TRBV2	CASSVKGFNQPQHF
-	TRBV15	CATSTQPGGTLLDTQYF
once	TRBV9	CASSPTGQGVTDTQYF
few	TRBV20-1	CSASRGRVDGYTF
-	TRBV7-2	CASSLAGLPEDEQFF
-	TRBV12-3/TRBV12-4	CASSSPGLAGPSTDTQYF
once	TRBV2	CASSDAVDEWANQPQHF
-	TRBV5-1	CASSPKDSNLYNEQYF
-	TRBV30	CAWSVLNTGELFF